The 22 T cell receptor beta chains in this list originate from one sample, sequenced in a study of blood T cell repertoires in COVID-19. Generated by immunoSEQ multiplex PCR, the TCRdb table keeps only in-frame clones and is missing some. The data hold around 160,000 clones, with 82% observed a single time. The sample was peripheral blood. Receptors originate from a human donor with acute or convalescent COVID-19. The donor label of this sample is uncertain.

The chain combines TRBV2 with TRBJ1-5; a possible D gene is TRBD1 (5 bases). The germline V and J ends were trimmed by 6 bases and 2 bases, with 14 bases remaining between them. From germline, CDR1 is SNHLY and CDR2 FYNNEI. The length of the CDR3 is 15 residues. DNA for the CDR3: TGTGCCAGCAGACCCGGGGGGGGTGGCAATCAGCCCCAGCATTTT. It translates to CASRPGGGGNQPQHF.

The chain employs TRBV5-8 and TRBJ1-5; D is perhaps TRBD1 (5 bases). CDR3 length equals 14 residues. V was cut by 2 bases and J by 7 bases, with 13 bases left in between. Germline CDR1 reads SGHTS; CDR2 reads YDEGEE. The CDR3, as DNA: TGTGCCAGCAGCTTAAGACAGATAGACCAGCCCCAGCATTTT. Translating it yields CASSLRQIDQPQHF.

The table lists this clone with a count of one. The chain recombines TRBV9 with TRBJ2-5, with 13 nucleotides matching TRBD2. The germline CDR1 and CDR2 sequences are SGDLS and YYNGEE. The J segment lost 5 bases and the V segment lost 3 bases, leaving 4 bases of the junction unmatched. The CDR3 has 15 residues. CDR3 amino acids: CASSGLAGGRETQYF. CDR3 in DNA: TGTGCCAGCAGCGGACTAGCGGGGGGCCGGGAGACCCAGTACTTC.

This clone is a singleton in its sample. The chain combines TRBV3-1 (or the pseudogene TRBV3-2) with TRBJ2-1, with a tentative D call TRBD2 (6 bases). The CDR3 spans 12 residues. Germline CDR1 reads LGHDT; CDR2 reads YNNKEL (reference sequence). V was trimmed by 7 bases and J by 8 bases, leaving 12 bases between them. The CDR3 loop reads CASNRGTHEQFF. In DNA, the CDR3 is TGTGCCAGCAACCGGGGGACTCATGAGCAGTTCTTC.

The chain is built from TRBV11-3 and TRBJ2-7, with 7 bases that match TRBD1. The CDR3 is 12 amino acids. Germline V gene sequence: CDR1 SGHNT, CDR2 YENEEA. The J segment lost 4 bases and the V segment lost 5 bases, leaving 2 bases of the junction unmatched. As DNA, the CDR3 is TGTGCCAGCAGCGTGACAGGGTACGAGCAGTACTTC. Residues: CASSVTGYEQYF.

This rearrangement joins TRBV10-3 to TRBJ1-6, with a weak D call TRBD1 (5 bases). The V and J ends lost 4 bases and 5 bases respectively, with 12 bases between them. Germline V lookup: CDR1 ENHRY, CDR2 SYGVKD. This CDR3 has 15 amino acids. As DNA, the CDR3 is TGTGCCATCAGTGGCGGCCAGGGCAATAATTCACCCCTCCACTTT. Translating gives CAISGGQGNNSPLHF.

This clone was recorded only once. The J gene is TRBJ1-5, the V gene TRBV6-2 or TRBV6-3, with 10 bases that match TRBD1. Germline CDR1 is MNHEY and CDR2 is SVGEGT. This CDR3 region has 16 residues. With 6 bases clipped from V and 1 base from J, the junction kept 6 bases outside the gene matches. The chain's CDR3 is CASSLRQGASNQPQHF. The CDR3 DNA follows: TGTGCCAGCAGCCTACGACAGGGGGCGAGCAATCAGCCCCAGCATTTT.

The rearrangement links TRBV4-1 to TRBJ2-1; 7 bases match TRBD2. From germline, CDR1 is MGHRA and CDR2 YSYEKL. The CDR3 has 15 amino acids. V shed 2 bases, J shed 3 bases, and the junction held 4 bases outside the gene matches. The CDR3 DNA reads TGCGCCAGCAGCCAACTAGCGGCGCTCTACAATGAGCAGTTCTTC. Its translation: CASSQLAALYNEQFF.

The rearrangement joins TRBV5-1 to TRBJ1-1, with 9 bases identical to TRBD1. This CDR3 contains 14 residues. With 4 bases clipped from V and 5 bases from J, the junction kept 6 bases outside the gene matches. Germline-derived CDR1 and CDR2 are SGHRS and YFSETQ. The CDR3 spells CASSITGGRTEAFF. The CDR3 DNA reads TGCGCCAGCAGCATAACAGGGGGCCGTACTGAAGCTTTCTTT. The whole variable domain, filled in from reference TRBV5-1 and TRBJ1-1, reads KAGVTQTPRYLIKTRGQQVTLSCSPISGHRSVSWYQQTPGQGLQFLFEYFSETQRNKGNFPGRFSGRQFSNSRSEMNVSTLELGDSALYLCASSITGGRTEAFFGQGTRLTVV.

The rearrangement links TRBV2 to TRBJ1-3; 10 nucleotides agree with TRBD1. The germline V gene has CDR1 SNHLY and CDR2 FYNNEI. Trimming removed 6 bases from V and 4 bases from J; junction bases left unmatched: 9. The length of the CDR3 is 16 residues. CDR3 DNA: TGTGCCAGCAGACGAAGACAGGGGGCGGTCGGAAACACCATATATTTT. Amino acid sequence: CASRRRQGAVGNTIYF. The whole variable domain, filled in from reference TRBV2 and TRBJ1-3, reads EPEVTQTPSHQVTQMGQEVILRCVPISNHLYFYWYRQILGQKVEFLVSFYNNEISEKSEIFDDQFSVERPDGSNFTLKIRSTKLEDSAMYFCASRRRQGAVGNTIYFGEGSWLTVV.

The chain has TRBV2 and TRBJ2-5, with 11 bases fitting TRBD1. This CDR3 region has 15 residues. The J segment lost 5 bases and the V segment lost 4 bases, leaving 6 bases of the junction unmatched. Germline CDR1 and CDR2: SNHLY and FYNNEI. CDR3 residues: CASSVQGQGVETQYF. The CDR3 DNA sequence: TGTGCCAGCAGTGTCCAGGGACAGGGGGTGGAGACCCAGTACTTC. Full variable domain (missing parts from reference TRBV2 and TRBJ2-5): EPEVTQTPSHQVTQMGQEVILRCVPISNHLYFYWYRQILGQKVEFLVSFYNNEISEKSEIFDDQFSVERPDGSNFTLKIRSTKLEDSAMYFCASSVQGQGVETQYFGPGTRLLVL.

The genes are TRBV6-1 and TRBJ1-5; D is ambiguous. The CDR3 totals 12 residues. V was shortened by 6 bases and J by 5 bases, with 8 bases between the two germline ends. Germline lookup yields CDR1 MNHNS and CDR2 SASEGT. The CDR3: CASRGEDQPQHF. The CDR3 DNA sequence: TGTGCCAGCAGGGGCGAAGATCAGCCCCAGCATTTT.

The rearrangement links TRBV7-9 to TRBJ1-6; no clear D gene. The germline CDR1 and CDR2 sequences are SEHNR and FQNEAQ (reference sequence). The germline V and J ends were trimmed by 3 bases and 0 bases, with 6 bases remaining between them. CDR3 length: 15 amino acids. CDR3 coding DNA: TGTGCCAGCAGCTTCTTGAGCTCCTATAATTCACCCCTCCACTTT. This encodes CASSFLSSYNSPLHF.

This rearrangement joins TRBV19 to TRBJ1-5; TRBD1 matches at 8 bases. CDR1 is LNHDA, CDR2 SQIVND, per germline (reference sequence). The CDR3 loop spans 18 amino acids. V gave up 9 bases and J gave up 2 bases; unmatched junction bases: 18. The CDR3 spells CASRSATTGAAGNQPQHF. Here the CDR3 DNA reads TGTGCCAGCAGGTCCGCTACGACAGGGGCTGCCGGCAATCAGCCCCAGCATTTT.

The chain recombines TRBV19 with TRBJ2-1; 10 nucleotides align to TRBD1. Trimming removed 7 bases from V and 6 bases from J; junction bases left unmatched: 12. The germline CDR1 and CDR2 sequences are LNHDA and SQIVND (reference sequence). CDR3 size: 16 residues. The CDR3 region is CASTATDRGPGNEQFF. In nucleotides, the CDR3 is TGTGCCAGTACCGCGACTGACAGGGGGCCGGGCAATGAGCAGTTCTTC.

The table lists this clone with a count of one. This chain links TRBV7-6 with TRBJ2-7; unclear D gene. The CDR3 loop spans 11 amino acids. V lost 5 bases, J lost 4 bases, and 6 bases lay in between. In germline, CDR1 is SGHVS, CDR2 FNYEAQ. The chain's CDR3 is CASSPQYEQYF. CDR3 in DNA: TGTGCCAGCAGCCCTCAGTACGAGCAGTACTTC.

The CDR3 nucleotides are TGTGCCAGCAGTGAAATGACAGCCAACTATGGCTACACCTTC. It encodes CASSEMTANYGYTF. The chain links TRBV2 to TRBJ1-2; TRBD1 is a possible D gene (5 bases). CDR1 SNHLY and CDR2 FYNNEI come from the germline V gene. The CDR3 has 14 residues. Trimming took off 2 bases at V and 2 bases at J, with 9 bases between the two ends.

J is TRBJ1-1 and V is TRBV19; no definite D call. The CDR3 extends over 11 amino acids. In germline, CDR1 is LNHDA, CDR2 SQIVND (reference sequence). Trimming took 5 bases from V and 7 from J, leaving 8 bases between them. The CDR3 loop is CASSLVGEAFF. The CDR3 DNA sequence: TGTGCCAGTAGTTTGGTCGGTGAAGCTTTCTTT.

The rearrangement uses TRBV6-2 or TRBV6-3 and TRBJ2-3, with TRBD2 identical over 7 bases. The CDR3 consists of 17 residues. The trim removed 6 bases at V and 2 bases at J, leaving 14 bases unmatched. Germline CDR1 and CDR2: MNHEY and SVGEGT. The CDR3 DNA reads TGTGCCAGCAGCCCTACCCTATTGCGGGGGATCACAGATACGCAGTATTTT. Amino acids: CASSPTLLRGITDTQYF.

The chain carries TRBV7-3 and TRBJ2-1; TRBD2 aligns across 11 bases. After removal of 2 bases from V and 7 bases from J, the junction contained 7 bases not matched to a gene. This CDR3 contains 16 residues. CDR1 is SGHTA, CDR2 FQGTGA, per germline. CDR3 bases: TGTGCCAGCAGCTTAGTTCGGCTAGCGGGGGGTAATGAGCAGTTCTTC. Translated: CASSLVRLAGGNEQFF.

The chain has TRBV12-5 and TRBJ2-3, with D tentatively TRBD1 (5 bases). The V gene's germline CDR1 is LGHNT and CDR2 FRNRAP. This CDR3 comprises 17 residues. Trimming stripped 1 base from V and 2 bases from J, with 16 bases between. In DNA form, the CDR3 reads TGTGCTAGTGGTTTGGCAAGTAGACAGATCTCCACAGATACGCAGTATTTT. It is translated as CASGLASRQISTDTQYF. Filled out from reference TRBV12-5 and TRBJ2-3, the complete variable domain reads DARVTQTPRHKVTEMGQEVTMRCQPILGHNTVFWYRQTMMQGLELLAYFRNRAPLDDSGMPKDRFSAEMPDATLATLKIQPSEPRDSAVYFCASGLASRQISTDTQYFGPGTRLTVL.

This clone occurred a few times. J is TRBJ1-1 and V is TRBV7-9; a possible D gene is TRBD1 (6 bases). Germline loops: CDR1 SEHNR, CDR2 FQNEAQ (reference sequence). The V and J ends lost 2 bases and 5 bases respectively, with 12 bases between them. This CDR3 is 14 amino acids long. CDR3 region: CASSLQTGRTEAFF. Written as DNA, the CDR3 is TGTGCCAGCAGCTTACAAACAGGGCGGACTGAAGCTTTCTTT.